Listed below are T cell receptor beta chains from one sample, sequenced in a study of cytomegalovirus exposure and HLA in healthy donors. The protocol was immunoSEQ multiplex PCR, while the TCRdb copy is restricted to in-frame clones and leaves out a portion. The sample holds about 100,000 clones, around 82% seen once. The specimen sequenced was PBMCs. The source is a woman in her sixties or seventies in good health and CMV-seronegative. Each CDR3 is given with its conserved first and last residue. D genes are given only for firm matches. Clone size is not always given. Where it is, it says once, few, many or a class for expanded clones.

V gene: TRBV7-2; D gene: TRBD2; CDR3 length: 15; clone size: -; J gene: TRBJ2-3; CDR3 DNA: TGTGCCAGCAGCTCACTAGCGGGAGAAGTAGATACGCAGTATTTT; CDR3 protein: CASSSLAGEVDTQYF
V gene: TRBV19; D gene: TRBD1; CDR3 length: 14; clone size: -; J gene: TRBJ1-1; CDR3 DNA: TGTGCCAGTAGCATGACAGGGGCGAACACTGAAGCTTTCTTT; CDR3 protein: CASSMTGANTEAFF
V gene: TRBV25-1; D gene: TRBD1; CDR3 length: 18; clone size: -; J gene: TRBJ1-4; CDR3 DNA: TGTGCCAGCAGTGAATATGGGACAGGGGGCTGGGTTGGTGAAAAACTGTTTTTT; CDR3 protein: CASSEYGTGGWVGEKLFF
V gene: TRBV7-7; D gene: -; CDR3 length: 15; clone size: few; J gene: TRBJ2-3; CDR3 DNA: TGTGCCAGCAGCTTAGGTTTGGCGGGGACAGATACGCAGTATTTT; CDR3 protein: CASSLGLAGTDTQYF
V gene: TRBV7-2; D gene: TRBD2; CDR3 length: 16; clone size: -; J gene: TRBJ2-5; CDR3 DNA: TGTGCCAGCAGCGAAGGACTAGCGGGAGGCCAAGAGACCCAGTACTTC; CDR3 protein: CASSEGLAGGQETQYF
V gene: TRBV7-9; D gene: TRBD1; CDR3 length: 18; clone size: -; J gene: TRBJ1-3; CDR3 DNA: TGTGCCAGCAACACCGGGACAGGGCCAAAACTCTCTGGAAACACCATATATTTT; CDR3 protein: CASNTGTGPKLSGNTIYF
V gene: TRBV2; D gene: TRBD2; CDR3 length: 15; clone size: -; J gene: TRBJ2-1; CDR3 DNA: TGTGCCAGCAGTGAATCGGGAGGCTCTTACAATGAGCAGTTCTTC; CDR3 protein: CASSESGGSYNEQFF
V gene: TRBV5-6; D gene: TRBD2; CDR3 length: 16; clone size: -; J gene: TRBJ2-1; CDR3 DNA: TGTGCCAGCAGCTGGGGCGGCGGGAGTGCGTACAATGAGCAGTTCTTC; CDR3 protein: CASSWGGGSAYNEQFF
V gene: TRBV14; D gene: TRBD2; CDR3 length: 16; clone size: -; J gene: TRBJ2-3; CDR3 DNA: TGTGCCAGCAGCAAACTAGCGGGGGAGGTCACAGATACGCAGTATTTT; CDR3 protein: CASSKLAGEVTDTQYF
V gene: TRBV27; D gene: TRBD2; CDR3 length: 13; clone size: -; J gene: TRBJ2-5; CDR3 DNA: TGTGCCAGCAGAGGTAGCGGGCAAGAGACCCAGTACTTC; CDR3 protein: CASRGSGQETQYF
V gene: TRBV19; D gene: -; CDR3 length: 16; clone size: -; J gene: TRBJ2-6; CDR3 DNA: TGTGCCAGTAGTATAGATGGGAGCTCTGGGGCCAACGTCCTGACTTTC; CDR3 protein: CASSIDGSSGANVLTF
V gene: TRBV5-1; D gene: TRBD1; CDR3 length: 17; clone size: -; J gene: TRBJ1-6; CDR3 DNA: TGCGCCAGCAGCTTGGGTTCCAGCGGACAGGGCGATTCACCCCTCCACTTT; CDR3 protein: CASSLGSSGQGDSPLHF
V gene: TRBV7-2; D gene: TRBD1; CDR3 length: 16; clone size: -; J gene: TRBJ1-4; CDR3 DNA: TGTGCCAGCACCCAACAGGGGACAACAACTAATGAAAAACTGTTTTTT; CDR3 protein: CASTQQGTTTNEKLFF
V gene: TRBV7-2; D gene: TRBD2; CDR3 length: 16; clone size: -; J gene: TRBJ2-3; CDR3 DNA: TGTGCCAGCAGCTTAGATAGCGGGGGGGCGGGGGGTACGCAGTATTTT; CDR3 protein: CASSLDSGGAGGTQYF
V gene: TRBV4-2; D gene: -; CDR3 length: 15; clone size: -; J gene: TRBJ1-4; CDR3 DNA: TGTGCCAGCAGCCAAGAGGGGGGAGGTAATGAAAAACTGTTTTTT; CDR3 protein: CASSQEGGGNEKLFF
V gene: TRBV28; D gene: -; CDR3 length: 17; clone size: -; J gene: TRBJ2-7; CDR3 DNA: TGTGCCAGCAACCCGGAGTCCGACAGGCTAAAATCCTACGAGCAGTACTTC; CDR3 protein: CASNPESDRLKSYEQYF
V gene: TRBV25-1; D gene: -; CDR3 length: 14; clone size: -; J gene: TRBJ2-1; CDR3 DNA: TGTGCCAGCACGAAGGATTGGCGGGGGCTCGGGCTGTTCTTC; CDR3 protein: CASTKDWRGLGLFF
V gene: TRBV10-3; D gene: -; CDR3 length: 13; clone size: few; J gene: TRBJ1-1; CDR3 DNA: TGTGCCATCGAGGACACTATGAACACTGAAGCTTTCTTT; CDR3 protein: CAIEDTMNTEAFF
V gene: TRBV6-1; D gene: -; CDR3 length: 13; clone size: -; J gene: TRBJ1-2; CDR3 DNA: TGTGCCAGCAGTGATGGGGGGTTATATGGCTACACCTTC; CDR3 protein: CASSDGGLYGYTF
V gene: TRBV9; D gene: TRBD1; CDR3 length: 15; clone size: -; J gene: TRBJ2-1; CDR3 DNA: TGTGCCAGCAGCCCACGGGGACAGGGCTACAATGAGCAGTTCTTC; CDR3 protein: CASSPRGQGYNEQFF
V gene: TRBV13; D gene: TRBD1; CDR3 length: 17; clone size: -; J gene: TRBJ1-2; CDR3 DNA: TGTGCCAGCAGTTCTACAGGGGGCGTCCGGCCCCACTATGGCTACACCTTC; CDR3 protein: CASSSTGGVRPHYGYTF
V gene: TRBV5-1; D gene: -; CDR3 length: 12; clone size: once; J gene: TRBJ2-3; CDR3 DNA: TGCGCCAGCAGCCTTAGCACAGATACGCAGTATTTT; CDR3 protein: CASSLSTDTQYF
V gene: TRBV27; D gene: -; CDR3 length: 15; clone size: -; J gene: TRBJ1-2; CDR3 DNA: TGTGCCAGCAGTTTAAGTGGTCGGGGTAACTATGGCTACACCTTC; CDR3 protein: CASSLSGRGNYGYTF
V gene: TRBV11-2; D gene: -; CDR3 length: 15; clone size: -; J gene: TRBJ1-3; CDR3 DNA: TGTGCCAGCAGCTTAGTTTCCAGCTCTGGAAACACCATATATTTT; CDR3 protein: CASSLVSSSGNTIYF
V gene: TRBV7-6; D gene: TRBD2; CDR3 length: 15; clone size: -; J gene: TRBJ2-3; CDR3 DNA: TGTGCCAGCAGCTTAGCGAGCGGGACCACAGATACGCAGTATTTT; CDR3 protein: CASSLASGTTDTQYF
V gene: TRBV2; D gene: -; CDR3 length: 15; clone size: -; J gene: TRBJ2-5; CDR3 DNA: TGTGCCAGCAGTTATCCACTACAGGGTTATGAGACCCAGTACTTC; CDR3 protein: CASSYPLQGYETQYF
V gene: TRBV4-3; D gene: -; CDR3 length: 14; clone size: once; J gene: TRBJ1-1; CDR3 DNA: TGCGCCAGCAGCCAAGAAGGGGTGGGAACTGAAGCTTTCTTT; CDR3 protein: CASSQEGVGTEAFF
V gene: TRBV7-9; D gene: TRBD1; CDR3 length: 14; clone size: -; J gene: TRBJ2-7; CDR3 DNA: TGTGCCAGCAGCCCCCCGACAGGGAGATACGAGCAGTACTTC; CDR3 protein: CASSPPTGRYEQYF
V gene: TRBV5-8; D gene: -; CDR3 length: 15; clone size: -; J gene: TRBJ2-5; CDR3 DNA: TGTGCCAGCCGGCTATTAGGACAGAGGGGAGAGACCCAGTACTTC; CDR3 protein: CASRLLGQRGETQYF
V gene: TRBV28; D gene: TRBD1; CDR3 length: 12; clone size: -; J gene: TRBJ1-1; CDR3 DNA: TGTGCCACCCGTAATGGACAGGGGCAAGCTTTCTTT; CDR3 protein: CATRNGQGQAFF
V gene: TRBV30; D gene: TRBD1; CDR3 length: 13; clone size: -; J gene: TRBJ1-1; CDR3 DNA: TGTGCCTGGTCGGGACAGGGGAACACTGAAGCTTTCTTT; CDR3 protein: CAWSGQGNTEAFF
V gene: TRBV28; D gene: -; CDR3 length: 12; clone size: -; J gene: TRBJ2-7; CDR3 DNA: TGTGCCAGCAGCCAAACAGGGTACGAGCAGTACTTC; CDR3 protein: CASSQTGYEQYF